This TCR beta chain was observed in a study of cytomegalovirus exposure and HLA in healthy donors. Notes on this clone: The antigen remains unidentified.

The CDR3 is made up of 13 amino acids. Germline V CDR1 and CDR2: LNHDA, SQIVND (reference sequence). Between the trimmed V and J ends, which lost 6 bases and 7 bases, there was a span of 10 bases. General observations from the study: Most CMV-associated TCR beta chains appeared HLA-restricted in a later analysis. The authors excluded some V segments, including TRBV6-2 and TRBV6-3, as indistinguishable.

Researchers ran the PCR with 60 Vbeta and 13 Jbeta primers. How the authors handled the data: Later analysis identified tens of millions of unique TCR beta chains, 9 million to 12 million shared. The method was immunoSEQ multiplex PCR; TCRdb's version includes in-frame clones alone and lacks a portion of them. The D gene and trimming were derived from the DNA, and the V and J assignments and clone size from that table. Of roughly 160,000 clones listed, more than 70% are singletons. The chain carries TRBV19 and TRBJ1-6, with D perhaps matching TRBD1 (6 bases). This TCR was sampled from a girl aged 10-17 years in good health and CMV-seronegative. Sequenced sample: PBMCs. The CDR3 spells CASREGDNSPLHF. CDR3 bases: TGTGCCAGTAGAGAGGGGGACAATTCACCCCTCCACTTT.